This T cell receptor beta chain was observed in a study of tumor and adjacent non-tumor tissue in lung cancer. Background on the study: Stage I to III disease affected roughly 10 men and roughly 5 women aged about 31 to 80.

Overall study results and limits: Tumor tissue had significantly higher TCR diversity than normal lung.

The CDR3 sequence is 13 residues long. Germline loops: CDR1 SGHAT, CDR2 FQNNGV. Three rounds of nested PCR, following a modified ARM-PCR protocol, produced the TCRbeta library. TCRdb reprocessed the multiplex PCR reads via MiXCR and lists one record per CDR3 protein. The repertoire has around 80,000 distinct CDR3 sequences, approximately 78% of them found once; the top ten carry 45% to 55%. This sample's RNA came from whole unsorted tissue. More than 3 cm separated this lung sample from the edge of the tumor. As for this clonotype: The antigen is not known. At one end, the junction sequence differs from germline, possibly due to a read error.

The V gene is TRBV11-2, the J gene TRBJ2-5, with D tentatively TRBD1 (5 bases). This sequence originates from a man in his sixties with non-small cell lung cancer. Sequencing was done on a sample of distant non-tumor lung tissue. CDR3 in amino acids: CGSSPTGEETQNF. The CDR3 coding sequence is TGTGGCAGCAGCCCTACAGGCGAAGAGACCCAGAACTTC.